This T cell receptor (beta chain) was retrieved from a study of cytomegalovirus exposure and HLA in healthy donors. On the study more broadly: A previous analysis identified approximately 120 million unique TCR beta sequences derived from approximately 190 million T cells.

With regard to this clone: Its antigen is as yet unknown.

Whole-study results and caveats: The study found most TCR sequences rare, yet found some public TCRs in many donors.

The primer mix had 60 Vbeta and 13 Jbeta primers. The table came from immunoSEQ multiplex PCR; TCRdb's copy has only in-frame clones and leaves some out. The table lists about 160,000 clones, 75% to 90% of them singletons, with approximately 1% in the top ten. Germline V gives CDR1 LNHNV, CDR2 YYDKDF (reference sequence). CDR3 length: 12 residues. The V gene lost 0 bases and the J gene lost 4 bases, with 3 bases spanning the gap. This clonotype originated in a girl aged 2-10 years in good health and CMV-seropositive. The chain carries TRBV15 and TRBJ2-5; D unresolved. Sample: PBMCs. The CDR3 DNA is TGTGCCACCAGCAGAGATATAGAGACCCAGTACTTC. It yields the protein CATSRDIETQYF.